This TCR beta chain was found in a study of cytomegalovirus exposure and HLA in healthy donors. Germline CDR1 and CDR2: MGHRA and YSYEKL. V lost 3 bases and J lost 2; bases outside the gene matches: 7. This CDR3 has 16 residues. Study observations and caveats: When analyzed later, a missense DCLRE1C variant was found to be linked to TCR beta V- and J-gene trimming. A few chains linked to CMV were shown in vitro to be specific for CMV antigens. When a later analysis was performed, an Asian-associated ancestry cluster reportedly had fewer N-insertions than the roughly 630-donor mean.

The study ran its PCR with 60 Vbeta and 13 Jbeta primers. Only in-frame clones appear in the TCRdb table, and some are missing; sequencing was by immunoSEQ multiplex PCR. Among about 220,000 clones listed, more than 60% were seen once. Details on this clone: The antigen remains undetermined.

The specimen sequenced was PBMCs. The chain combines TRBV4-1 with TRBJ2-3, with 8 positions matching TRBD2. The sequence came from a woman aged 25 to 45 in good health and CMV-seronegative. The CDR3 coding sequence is TGCGCCAGCAGCCACCCCGGGGGGGGCTCCACAGATACGCAGTATTTT. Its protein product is CASSHPGGGSTDTQYF.